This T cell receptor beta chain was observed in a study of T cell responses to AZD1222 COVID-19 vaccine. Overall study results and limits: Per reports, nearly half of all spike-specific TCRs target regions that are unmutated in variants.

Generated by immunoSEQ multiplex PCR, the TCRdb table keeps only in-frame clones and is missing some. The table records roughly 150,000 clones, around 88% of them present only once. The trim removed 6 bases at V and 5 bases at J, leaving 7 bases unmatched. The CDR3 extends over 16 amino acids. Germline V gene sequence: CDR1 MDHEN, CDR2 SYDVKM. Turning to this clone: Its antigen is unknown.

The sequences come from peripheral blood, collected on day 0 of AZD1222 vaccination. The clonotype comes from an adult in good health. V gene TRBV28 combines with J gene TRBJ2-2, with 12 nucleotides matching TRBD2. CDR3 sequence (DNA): TGTGCCAGCAGGCGATCCGGGACTAGCGGGACCGGGGAGCTGTTTTTT. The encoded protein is CASRRSGTSGTGELFF.